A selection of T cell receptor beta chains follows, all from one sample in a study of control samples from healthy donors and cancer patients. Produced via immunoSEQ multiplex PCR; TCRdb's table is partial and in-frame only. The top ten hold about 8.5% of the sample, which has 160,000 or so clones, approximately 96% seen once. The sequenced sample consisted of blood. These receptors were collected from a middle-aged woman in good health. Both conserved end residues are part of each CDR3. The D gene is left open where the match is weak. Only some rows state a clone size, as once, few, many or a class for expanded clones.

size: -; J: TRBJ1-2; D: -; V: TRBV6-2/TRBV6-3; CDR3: CASSQATGTNGYTF; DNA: TGTGCCAGCAGTCAGGCCACCGGGACGAATGGCTACACCTTC
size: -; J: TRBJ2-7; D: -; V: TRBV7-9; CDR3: CASSNEGSSSYEQYF; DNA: TGTGCCAGCAGTAACGAGGGCAGCAGCTCCTACGAGCAGTACTTC
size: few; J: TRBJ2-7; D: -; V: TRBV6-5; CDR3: CASSYDGPSSYEQYF; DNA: TGTGCCAGCAGTTATGACGGACCGAGCTCCTACGAGCAGTACTTC
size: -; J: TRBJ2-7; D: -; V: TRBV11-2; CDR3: CASSLAPNPYEQYF; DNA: TGTGCCAGCAGCTTAGCTCCCAATCCCTACGAGCAGTACTTC
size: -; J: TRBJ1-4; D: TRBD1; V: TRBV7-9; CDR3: CASSLPGQGGLNEKLFF; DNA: TGTGCCAGCAGCTTACCGGGACAGGGAGGGCTTAATGAAAAACTGTTTTTT
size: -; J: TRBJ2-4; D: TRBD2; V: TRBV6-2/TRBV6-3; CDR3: CASSPSTSGGQNIQYF; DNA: TGTGCCAGCAGCCCCTCGACTAGCGGGGGACAAAACATTCAGTACTTC
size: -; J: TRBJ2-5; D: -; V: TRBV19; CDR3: CASSIKETQYF; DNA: TGTGCCAGTAGTATAAAAGAGACCCAGTACTTC
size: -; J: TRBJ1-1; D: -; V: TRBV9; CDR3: CASSVAPMNTEAFF; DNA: TGTGCCAGCAGCGTCGCACCGATGAACACTGAAGCTTTCTTT
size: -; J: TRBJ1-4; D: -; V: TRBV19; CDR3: CASRDLKRGNEEKLFF; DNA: TGTGCCAGTAGAGACCTTAAAAGGGGTAATGAAGAAAAACTGTTTTTT
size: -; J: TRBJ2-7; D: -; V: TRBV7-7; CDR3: CASSSNVGSPLGEQYF; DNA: TGTGCCAGCAGCTCCAATGTGGGGTCGCCGTTAGGGGAGCAGTACTTC
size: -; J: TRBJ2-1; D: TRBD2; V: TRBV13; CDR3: CASSLVAASGRSVLEQFF; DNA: TGTGCCAGCAGCTTAGTCGCCGCTAGCGGGAGAAGCGTCCTTGAGCAGTTCTTC
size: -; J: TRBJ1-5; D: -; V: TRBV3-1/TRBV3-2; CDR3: CASSQVSNQPQHF; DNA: TGTGCCAGCAGCCAAGTTTCGAATCAGCCCCAGCATTTT
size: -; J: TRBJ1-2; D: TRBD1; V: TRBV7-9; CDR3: CASSRAGGSYGYTF; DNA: TGTGCCAGCAGCCGCGCAGGGGGCTCCTATGGCTACACCTTC
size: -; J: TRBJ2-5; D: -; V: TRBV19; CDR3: CASSTTGTETQYF; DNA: TGTGCCAGTAGTACGACAGGTACAGAGACCCAGTACTTC
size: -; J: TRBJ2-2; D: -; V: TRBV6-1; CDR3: CASSESRTTNTGELFF; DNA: TGTGCCAGCAGTGAATCACGGACCACGAACACCGGGGAGCTGTTTTTT
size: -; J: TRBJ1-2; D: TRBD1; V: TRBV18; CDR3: CASSPTEGALGYTF; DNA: TGTGCCAGCTCACCTACCGAGGGGGCGCTCGGCTACACCTTC
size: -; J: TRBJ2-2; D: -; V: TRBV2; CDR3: CASNRDYTGELFF; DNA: TGTGCCAGCAACCGGGACTACACCGGGGAGCTGTTTTTT
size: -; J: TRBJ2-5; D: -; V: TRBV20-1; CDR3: CSASGPRQQETQYF; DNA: TGCAGTGCTAGTGGGCCGCGACAGCAAGAGACCCAGTACTTC
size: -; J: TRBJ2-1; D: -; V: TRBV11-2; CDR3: CASIIGGAYNEQFF; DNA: TGTGCCAGCATCATAGGGGGGGCCTACAATGAGCAGTTCTTC
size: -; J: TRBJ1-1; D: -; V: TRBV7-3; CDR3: CASSLFGRGTEAFF; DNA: TGTGCCAGCAGCTTATTCGGCAGGGGTACTGAAGCTTTCTTT
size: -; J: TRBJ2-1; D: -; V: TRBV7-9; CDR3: CASSLRSTDEQFF; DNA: TGTGCCAGCAGCTTAAGGAGTACCGATGAGCAGTTCTTC
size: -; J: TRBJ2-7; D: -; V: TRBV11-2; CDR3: CASSLNFGADYEQYF; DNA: TGTGCCAGCAGCTTAAATTTTGGAGCGGACTACGAGCAGTACTTC
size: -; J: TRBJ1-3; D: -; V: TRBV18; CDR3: CASSPDISGNTIYF; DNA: TGTGCCAGCTCACCAGACATCTCTGGAAACACCATATATTTT
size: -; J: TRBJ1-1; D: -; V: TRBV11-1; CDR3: CASSRGVNTEAFF; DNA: TGTGCCAGCTCCCGGGGGGTGAACACTGAAGCTTTCTTT
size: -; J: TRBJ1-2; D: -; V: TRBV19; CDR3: CASRSGLVRGYTF; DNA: TGTGCCAGTAGATCAGGGTTGGTGAGGGGCTACACCTTC
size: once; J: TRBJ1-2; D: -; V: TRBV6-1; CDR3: CASSELGQRTNYGYTF; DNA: TGTGCCAGCAGTGAGTTAGGACAAAGAACCAACTATGGCTACACCTTC
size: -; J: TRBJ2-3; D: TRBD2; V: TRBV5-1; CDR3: CASVLLAGGTDTQYF; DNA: TGCGCCAGCGTCCTATTAGCGGGGGGCACAGATACGCAGTATTTT
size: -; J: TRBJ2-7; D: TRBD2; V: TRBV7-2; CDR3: CASSLALAGGSYEQYF; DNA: TGTGCCAGCAGCTTAGCCTTAGCGGGGGGTTCGTACGAGCAGTACTTC
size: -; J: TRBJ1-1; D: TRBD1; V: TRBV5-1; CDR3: CASSLGVKDRGDPNTEAFF; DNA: TGCGCCAGCAGCTTGGGGGTAAAGGACAGGGGCGACCCGAACACTGAAGCTTTCTTT
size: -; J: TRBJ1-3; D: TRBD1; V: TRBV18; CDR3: CASSPDRGLEGNTIYF; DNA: TGTGCCAGCTCACCGGACAGGGGGTTAGAAGGAAACACCATATATTTT
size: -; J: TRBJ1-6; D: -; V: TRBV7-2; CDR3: CASSLGVVSPLHF; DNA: TGTGCCAGCAGCTTAGGGGTCGTATCACCCCTCCACTTT
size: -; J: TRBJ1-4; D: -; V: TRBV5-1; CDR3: CASRRDVVAEKLFF; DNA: TGCGCCAGCAGACGGGACGTGGTCGCTGAAAAACTGTTTTTT